The rows below give T cell receptor beta chains drawn from one sample of a study of T cell responses to AZD1222 COVID-19 vaccine. The protocol was immunoSEQ multiplex PCR, while the TCRdb copy is restricted to in-frame clones and leaves out a portion. The data contain 60,000 to 90,000 clones, around 80% of them singletons. This material consisted of peripheral blood, taken 28 days after the second dose of the MenACWY control vaccine. All receptors derive from an adult who received the MenACWY meningococcal vaccine as a control. The CDR3 runs from the conserved cysteine through the conserved F or W. D genes are given only for firm matches. Clone size is given for some rows only: seen once, a few or many times, or a class if the clone is expanded.

CDR3aa | CDR3nt | j_gene | len | abundance | v_gene | d_gene
CASSLGLNTEAFF | TGCGCCAGCAGCCTTGGACTCAACACTGAAGCTTTCTTT | TRBJ1-1 | 13 | - | TRBV5-1 | -
CASSVNKLNSPLHF | TGTGCCAGCAGTGTCAACAAGCTTAATTCACCCCTCCACTTT | TRBJ1-6 | 14 | - | TRBV2 | -
CASTGPGTGLYSPLHF | TGTGCCAGCACCGGCCCCGGGACAGGTCTTTATTCACCCCTCCACTTT | TRBJ1-6 | 16 | - | TRBV28 | TRBD1
CAWKRGLTNTEAFF | TGTGCCTGGAAAAGGGGGCTAACTAACACTGAAGCTTTCTTT | TRBJ1-1 | 14 | - | TRBV30 | TRBD1
CASSYSRSSRANVLTF | TGTGCCAGCAGTTACTCTAGGTCCAGCCGGGCCAACGTCCTGACTTTC | TRBJ2-6 | 16 | few | TRBV6-5 | -
CASSVGGTGLTEAFF | TGTGCCAGCAGCGTAGGAGGGACAGGGCTGACTGAAGCTTTCTTT | TRBJ1-1 | 15 | - | TRBV9 | TRBD1
CASSQGPAPYEQYF | TGTGCCAGCAGCCAAGGGCCGGCCCCCTACGAGCAGTACTTC | TRBJ2-7 | 14 | - | TRBV3-1/TRBV3-2 | -
CASSLNGRGDTQYF | TGTGCCAGCAGCTTAAACGGGAGAGGGGATACGCAGTATTTT | TRBJ2-3 | 14 | few | TRBV7-3 | -
CASSYRPVDTQYF | TGTGCCAGCAGTTACCGGCCCGTTGATACGCAGTATTTT | TRBJ2-3 | 13 | - | TRBV6-5 | -
CASSFGTDTISPLHF | TGTGCCAGCAGTTTCGGGACCGATACTATTTCACCCCTCCACTTT | TRBJ1-6 | 15 | - | TRBV6-2/TRBV6-3 | -
CASSESGEGYGYTF | TGTGCCAGCAGTGAAAGTGGGGAAGGATATGGCTACACCTTC | TRBJ1-2 | 14 | many | TRBV6-1 | -
CASSYSGARDGYTF | TGTGCCAGCAGTTACAGCGGGGCCAGGGATGGCTACACCTTC | TRBJ1-2 | 14 | - | TRBV6-5 | -
CASSLSRGGVGYNEQFF | TGTGCCAGTAGCCTATCACGGGGGGGAGTGGGCTACAATGAGCAGTTCTTC | TRBJ2-1 | 17 | - | TRBV19 | TRBD2
CASSAGVEAFF | TGTGCCAGCAGCGCCGGAGTTGAAGCTTTCTTT | TRBJ1-1 | 11 | - | TRBV11-1 | -
CASSRDNGNEKLFF | TGTGCCAGCTCACGGGATAATGGTAATGAAAAACTGTTTTTT | TRBJ1-4 | 14 | - | TRBV18 | -
CASSYSGSYNEQFF | TGTGCCAGCAGCTATAGCGGGAGTTACAATGAGCAGTTCTTC | TRBJ2-1 | 14 | - | TRBV3-1/TRBV3-2 | TRBD2
CASSTGLPSVLTF | TGTGCCAGCAGCACGGGACTTCCCTCCGTCCTGACTTTC | TRBJ2-6 | 13 | - | TRBV7-9 | -
CATSRAGGPYEQYF | TGTGCCACCAGCAGGGCGGGAGGGCCTTACGAGCAGTACTTC | TRBJ2-7 | 14 | - | TRBV15 | TRBD2
CASTDQGWTGELFF | TGTGCCAGCACCGACCAGGGGTGGACCGGGGAGCTGTTTTTT | TRBJ2-2 | 14 | - | TRBV6-5 | -
CASSSLGRGSLLPYEQYF | TGTGCCAGCAGCTCCTTGGGACGGGGTTCCCTCTTGCCCTACGAGCAGTACTTC | TRBJ2-7 | 18 | - | TRBV28 | -
CSVGPSDTQYF | TGCAGCGTTGGGCCTTCGGATACGCAGTATTTT | TRBJ2-3 | 11 | - | TRBV29-1 | -
CATAQRGSRGGEQFF | TGTGCCACCGCCCAGAGAGGGAGCAGGGGGGGTGAGCAGTTCTTC | TRBJ2-1 | 15 | - | TRBV3-1/TRBV3-2 | -
CASSSGHNTEAFF | TGTGCCAGCAGTTCAGGACACAACACTGAAGCTTTCTTT | TRBJ1-1 | 13 | - | TRBV28 | -
CASSSGTTFDSPLHF | TGTGCCAGCAGCTCCGGGACGACCTTTGACTCACCCCTCCACTTT | TRBJ1-6 | 15 | - | TRBV7-9 | -
CASSDRLAGGNEQFF | TGTGCCAGCAGTGATAGACTAGCGGGAGGGAATGAGCAGTTCTTC | TRBJ2-1 | 15 | - | TRBV2 | TRBD2
CASSRTGADTQYF | TGTGCCAGTAGCCGGACAGGGGCAGATACGCAGTATTTT | TRBJ2-3 | 13 | - | TRBV19 | TRBD1